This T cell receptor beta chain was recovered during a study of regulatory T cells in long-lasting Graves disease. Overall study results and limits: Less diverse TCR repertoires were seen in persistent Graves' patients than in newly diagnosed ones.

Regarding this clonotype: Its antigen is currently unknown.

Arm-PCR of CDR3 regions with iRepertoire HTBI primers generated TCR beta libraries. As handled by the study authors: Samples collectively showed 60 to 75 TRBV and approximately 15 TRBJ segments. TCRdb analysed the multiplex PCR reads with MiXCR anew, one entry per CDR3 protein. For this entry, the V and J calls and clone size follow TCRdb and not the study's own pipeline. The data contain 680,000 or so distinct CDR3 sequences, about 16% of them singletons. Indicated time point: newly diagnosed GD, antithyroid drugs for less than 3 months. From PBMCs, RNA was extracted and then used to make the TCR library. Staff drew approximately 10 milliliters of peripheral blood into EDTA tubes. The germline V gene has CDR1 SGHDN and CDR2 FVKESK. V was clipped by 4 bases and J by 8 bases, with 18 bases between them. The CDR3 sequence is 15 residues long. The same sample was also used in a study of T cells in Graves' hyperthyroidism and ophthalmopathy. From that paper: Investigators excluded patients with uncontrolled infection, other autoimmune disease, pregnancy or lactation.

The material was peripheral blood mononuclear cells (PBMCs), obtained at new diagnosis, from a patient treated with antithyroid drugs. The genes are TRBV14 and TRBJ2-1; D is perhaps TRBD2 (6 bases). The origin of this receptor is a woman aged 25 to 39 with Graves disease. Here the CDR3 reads CASSLGATTGDEQFF. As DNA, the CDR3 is TGTGCCAGCAGCCTCGGGGCTACCACGGGGGATGAGCAGTTCTTC. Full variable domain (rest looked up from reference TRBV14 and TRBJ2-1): EAGVTQFPSHSVIEKGQTVTLRCDPISGHDNLYWYRRVMGKEIKFLLHFVKESKQDESGMPNNRFLAERTGGTYSTLKVQPAELEDSGVYFCASSLGATTGDEQFFGPGTRLTVL.